This is a list of T cell receptor beta chains from one sample in a study of T cell responses to AZD1222 COVID-19 vaccine. Here immunoSEQ multiplex PCR was the method, and the copy in TCRdb shows in-frame clones only, minus some. The repertoire holds more than 25,000 clones, with approximately 88% as singletons. Sequences were derived from peripheral blood, sampled on day 0 of AZD1222 vaccination. The receptor set was obtained from an adult in good health. The CDR3 runs from the conserved cysteine through the conserved F or W. A D gene is named only where the DNA matches it firmly. The size entry is marked missing in some rows and otherwise reads once, few, many or a size class.

abundance: once; d_gene: TRBD1; v_gene: TRBV18; j_gene: TRBJ2-2; CDR3aa: CASSPTRGPNTGELFF; CDR3nt: TGTGCCAGCTCACCGACGAGGGGGCCGAACACCGGGGAGCTGTTTTTT
abundance: .; d_gene: .; v_gene: TRBV5-1; j_gene: TRBJ2-7; CDR3aa: CASSQEWNYEQYF; CDR3nt: TGCGCCAGCAGCCAAGAGTGGAACTACGAGCAGTACTTC
abundance: .; d_gene: TRBD1; v_gene: TRBV4-1; j_gene: TRBJ1-1; CDR3aa: CASSRSWGQGILNTEAFF; CDR3nt: TGCGCCAGCAGCCGATCTTGGGGACAGGGTATTTTGAACACTGAAGCTTTCTTT
abundance: .; d_gene: TRBD2; v_gene: TRBV6-5; j_gene: TRBJ2-7; CDR3aa: CASSRTSREQYF; CDR3nt: TGTGCCAGCAGCCGGACTAGCCGGGAGCAGTACTTC
abundance: .; d_gene: TRBD2; v_gene: TRBV11-2; j_gene: TRBJ2-7; CDR3aa: CASSLDLAGGRRDF; CDR3nt: TGTGCCAGCAGCTTAGATCTAGCGGGAGGCCGGAGGGACTTC
abundance: few; d_gene: .; v_gene: TRBV27; j_gene: TRBJ1-2; CDR3aa: CASGAQSIGTNYGYTF; CDR3nt: TGTGCCAGCGGGGCCCAATCAATTGGAACTAACTATGGCTACACCTTC
abundance: .; d_gene: TRBD1; v_gene: TRBV5-5; j_gene: TRBJ1-2; CDR3aa: CASSTTGGGYGYTF; CDR3nt: TGTGCCAGCAGCACCACAGGGGGCGGCTATGGCTACACCTTC
abundance: .; d_gene: .; v_gene: TRBV4-3; j_gene: TRBJ1-1; CDR3aa: CASGWDRLNTEAFF; CDR3nt: TGCGCCAGCGGCTGGGACCGCTTGAACACTGAAGCTTTCTTT
abundance: few; d_gene: TRBD1; v_gene: TRBV28; j_gene: TRBJ1-2; CDR3aa: CASRRQGDYGYTF; CDR3nt: TGTGCCAGCAGAAGACAGGGAGACTATGGCTACACCTTC
abundance: .; d_gene: .; v_gene: TRBV10-3; j_gene: TRBJ2-7; CDR3aa: CAISEAPGSSYEQYF; CDR3nt: TGTGCCATCAGTGAGGCCCCGGGGAGCTCCTACGAGCAGTACTTC
abundance: .; d_gene: .; v_gene: TRBV9; j_gene: TRBJ1-1; CDR3aa: CASSVAAGAVGTEAFF; CDR3nt: TGTGCCAGCAGCGTAGCAGCCGGAGCGGTGGGCACTGAAGCTTTCTTT
abundance: .; d_gene: .; v_gene: TRBV5-1; j_gene: TRBJ2-7; CDR3aa: CASSITGINPYEQYF; CDR3nt: TGCGCCAGCAGCATCACCGGGATTAATCCCTACGAGCAGTACTTC
abundance: .; d_gene: TRBD2; v_gene: TRBV24-1; j_gene: TRBJ2-1; CDR3aa: CATSDSGRAEVYNEQFF; CDR3nt: TGTGCCACCAGTGACAGCGGGAGGGCCGAGGTCTACAATGAGCAGTTCTTC
abundance: .; d_gene: TRBD2; v_gene: TRBV27; j_gene: TRBJ2-1; CDR3aa: CASSSRSGRVYEQFF; CDR3nt: TGTGCCAGCAGTTCACGTAGCGGGAGGGTGTATGAGCAGTTCTTC
abundance: .; d_gene: .; v_gene: TRBV5-6; j_gene: TRBJ1-6; CDR3aa: CASSSDFDLRHSPLHF; CDR3nt: TGTGCCAGCAGCTCAGATTTTGATCTCCGGCATTCACCCCTCCACTTT
abundance: .; d_gene: .; v_gene: TRBV5-1; j_gene: TRBJ2-5; CDR3aa: CASSLAGQRETQYF; CDR3nt: TGCGCCAGCAGCTTGGCAGGGCAACGAGAGACCCAGTACTTC